This TCR beta chain was recovered during a study of cytomegalovirus exposure and HLA in healthy donors. The study, taken as a whole, reports: In a later analysis, CMV-associated beta chains were mostly HLA-associated, it appeared. In vitro checks showed that a few CMV-associated chains really do target CMV antigens. Around 160 TCR beta chains were listed as cytomegalovirus-associated.

About this clone itself: Its cognate antigen is unknown.

The PCR made use of 60 Vbeta and 13 Jbeta primers. Assay used: immunoSEQ multiplex PCR; TCRdb lists only in-frame clones, some missing. The table shows about 120,000 clones, with roughly 77% occurring only once. This receptor was identified in a man in his forties in good health and CMV-seronegative. Sequenced sample: PBMCs.

The CDR3 loop is CASSTRRGGPEAFF. As DNA, the CDR3 is TGTGCCAGCAGTACTAGGAGGGGCGGGCCTGAAGCTTTCTTT. The gene calls are TRBV6-1 and TRBJ1-1; maybe TRBD1 (5 bases). The CDR3 extends over 14 amino acids. Per germline, CDR1 MNHNS and CDR2 SASEGT. V was shortened by 5 bases and J by 6 bases, with 16 bases between the two germline ends.